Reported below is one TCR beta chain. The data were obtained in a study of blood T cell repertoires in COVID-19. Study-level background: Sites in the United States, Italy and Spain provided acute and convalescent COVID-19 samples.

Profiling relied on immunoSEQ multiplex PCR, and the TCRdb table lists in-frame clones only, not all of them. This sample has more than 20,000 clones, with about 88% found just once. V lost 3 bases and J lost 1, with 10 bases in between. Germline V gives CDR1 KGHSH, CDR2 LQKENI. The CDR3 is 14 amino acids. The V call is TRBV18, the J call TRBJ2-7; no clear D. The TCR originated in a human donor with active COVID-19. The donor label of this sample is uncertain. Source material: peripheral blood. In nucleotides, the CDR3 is TGTGCCAGCTCACCTCCCCCCCCTTCCTACGAGCAGTACTTC. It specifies CASSPPPPSYEQYF.